A single sample gave rise to the 3 T cell receptor beta chains below, sequenced in a study of blood T cell repertoires in COVID-19. Here immunoSEQ multiplex PCR was the method, and the copy in TCRdb shows in-frame clones only, minus some. In the table there are under 300,000 clones, approximately 89% of which are singletons. The specimen sequenced was PBMCs or T cells enriched from blood (not recorded which). Source of these receptors: a woman aged 60-75 years who had recovered from COVID-19.

J is TRBJ2-5 and V is TRBV7-9; D uncertain. The CDR3 covers 14 residues. Per the germline V gene, CDR1 is SEHNR and CDR2 is FQNEAQ (reference sequence). Between the trimmed V and J ends, which lost 6 bases and 1 base, there was a span of 12 bases. CDR3 amino acids: CASSQLGFQETQYF. DNA for the CDR3: TGTGCCAGCAGTCAGCTCGGGTTCCAAGAGACCCAGTACTTC.

As DNA, the CDR3 is TGTGCCAGCAGGTCAGGAGGAACGGACTCTGGAAACACCATATATTTT. It encodes CASRSGGTDSGNTIYF. J is TRBJ1-3 and V is TRBV7-9; D not resolved. V dropped 6 bases and J dropped 0 bases, with 15 bases sitting between them. This CDR3 comprises 16 residues. Looked up from germline, CDR1 is SEHNR and CDR2 is FQNEAQ (reference sequence).

This chain uses TRBV5-1 with TRBJ1-1; D call uncertain. The germline V and J ends were trimmed by 0 bases and 0 bases, with 12 bases remaining between them. CDR1 and CDR2 from the germline V gene are SGHRS and YFSETQ. This CDR3 region has 16 residues. CDR3: CASSLVAGTLNTEAFF. The CDR3 DNA is TGCGCCAGCAGCTTGGTGGCAGGCACACTGAACACTGAAGCTTTCTTT.